This T cell receptor beta chain was captured in a study of shared T cell receptors in the human thymus. In germline, CDR1 is MNHNS, CDR2 SASEGT. V lost 5 bases and J 5 bases, leaving 13 bases between the germline ends. This CDR3 has 13 residues. Profiling relied on immunoSEQ multiplex PCR, and the TCRdb table lists in-frame clones only, not all of them. The sample comprises roughly 560,000 clones, around 82% of which are singletons, and more than 0.01% rests with the top ten. These data also featured in a second study, about human thymus T cells.

Sequencing input: thymocytes. The V call is TRBV6-1, the J call TRBJ2-7; possibly TRBD1 for D (5 bases). The receptor comes from a boy younger than two with a congenital heart defect. The CDR3 sequence is CASSLQQGDEQYF. The CDR3 nucleotides read TGTGCCAGCAGTCTTCAGCAGGGCGACGAGCAGTACTTC.